This entry concerns a single TCR beta chain. The antigen is undetermined. The record originates from a study of T cells after yellow fever vaccination. It was through 5'RACE template switching that TCR cDNA was made, with a universal primer site and UMIs added. From the 5' RACE reads, TCRdb called clonotypes with MiXCR, one entry per CDR3 protein. The sample records 340,000 or so distinct CDR3 sequences, approximately 12% being singletons. Points from the study as a whole: Peaking faster, on day 5 versus 15, the secondary response was nonetheless weaker. Post-booster samples contained most primary-vaccination clones (around 95% CD4, 70% to 90% CD8).

Sequenced material: CD4+ T cells sorted from PBMCs, taken 15 days after the yellow fever booster vaccination. The receptor was derived from a man aged 18 to 35 who received the YFV17D yellow fever vaccine.

CDR3 nucleotide sequence: TGTGCCAGCTCGCGACCGGGACAGCCGAACACTGAAGCTTTCTTT. As protein: CASSRPGQPNTEAFF. The chain uses TRBV18 and TRBJ1-1; 7 nucleotides agree with TRBD1. CDR3 size: 15 residues. CDR1 is KGHSH, CDR2 LQKENI, per germline. V was clipped by 6 bases and J by 1 base; unmatched bases: 8.